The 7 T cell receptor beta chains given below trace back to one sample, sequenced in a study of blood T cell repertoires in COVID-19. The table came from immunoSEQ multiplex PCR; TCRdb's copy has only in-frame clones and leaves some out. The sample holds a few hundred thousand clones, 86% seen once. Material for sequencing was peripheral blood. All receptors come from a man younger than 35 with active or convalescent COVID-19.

Written as DNA, the CDR3 is TGCGCCAGCAGCTTGGACCCCGCGGTGGGGGCTAGCGGACAAGCGCAGTATTTT. Its translation is CASSLDPAVGASGQAQYF. V is TRBV5-1 and J is TRBJ2-3, with a tentative D call TRBD2 (7 bases). Trimming removed 0 bases at V and 10 bases at J, with 27 bases between. The CDR3 runs 18 residues. Germline assignment: CDR1 SGHRS and CDR2 YFSETQ.

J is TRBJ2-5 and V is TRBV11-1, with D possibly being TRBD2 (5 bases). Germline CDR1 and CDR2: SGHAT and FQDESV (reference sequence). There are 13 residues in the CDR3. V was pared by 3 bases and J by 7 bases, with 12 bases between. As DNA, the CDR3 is TGTGCCAGCAGCTTCGGGGATCCGGGGACCCAGTACTTC. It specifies CASSFGDPGTQYF.

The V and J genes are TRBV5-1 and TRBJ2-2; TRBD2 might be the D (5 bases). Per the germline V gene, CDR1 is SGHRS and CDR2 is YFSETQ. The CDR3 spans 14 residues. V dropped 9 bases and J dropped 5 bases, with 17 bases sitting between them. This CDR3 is CATPISGLTGELFF. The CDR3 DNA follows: TGCGCCACTCCAATTTCGGGGTTAACCGGGGAGCTGTTTTTT. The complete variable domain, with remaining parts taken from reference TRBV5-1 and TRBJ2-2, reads KAGVTQTPRYLIKTRGQQVTLSCSPISGHRSVSWYQQTPGQGLQFLFEYFSETQRNKGNFPGRFSGRQFSNSRSEMNVSTLELGDSALYLCATPISGLTGELFFGEGSRLTVL.

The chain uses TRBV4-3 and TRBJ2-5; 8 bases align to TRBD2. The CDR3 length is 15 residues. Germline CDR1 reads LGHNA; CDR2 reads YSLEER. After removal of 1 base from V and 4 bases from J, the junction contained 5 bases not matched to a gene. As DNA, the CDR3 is TGCGCCAGCAGCCAAGTAGCGGGAAATCGAGAGACCCAGTACTTC. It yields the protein CASSQVAGNRETQYF.

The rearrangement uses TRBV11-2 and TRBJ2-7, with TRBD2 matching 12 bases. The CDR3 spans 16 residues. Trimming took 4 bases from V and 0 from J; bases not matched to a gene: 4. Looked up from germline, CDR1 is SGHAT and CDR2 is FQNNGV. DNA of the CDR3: TGTGCCAGCAGCTCTCTGACTAGCGGGAGCTCCTACGAGCAGTACTTC. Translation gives CASSSLTSGSSYEQYF.

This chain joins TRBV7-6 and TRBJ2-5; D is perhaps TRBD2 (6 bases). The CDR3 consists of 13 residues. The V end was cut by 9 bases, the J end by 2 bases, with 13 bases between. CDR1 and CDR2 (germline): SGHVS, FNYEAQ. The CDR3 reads CASRAGLQETQYF. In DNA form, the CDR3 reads TGTGCCAGTAGGGCGGGGTTACAAGAGACCCAGTACTTC.

In DNA, the CDR3 is TGTGCCAGCAAGAGACAGAGCTCCTATAATTCACCCCTCCACTTT. Its translation: CASKRQSSYNSPLHF. The chain joins TRBV6-5 to TRBJ1-6; D may be TRBD1 (5 bases). The V and J ends lost 7 bases and 0 bases respectively, with 10 bases between them. CDR3 length equals 15 residues. CDR1 and CDR2 from the germline V gene are MNHEY and SVGAGI.